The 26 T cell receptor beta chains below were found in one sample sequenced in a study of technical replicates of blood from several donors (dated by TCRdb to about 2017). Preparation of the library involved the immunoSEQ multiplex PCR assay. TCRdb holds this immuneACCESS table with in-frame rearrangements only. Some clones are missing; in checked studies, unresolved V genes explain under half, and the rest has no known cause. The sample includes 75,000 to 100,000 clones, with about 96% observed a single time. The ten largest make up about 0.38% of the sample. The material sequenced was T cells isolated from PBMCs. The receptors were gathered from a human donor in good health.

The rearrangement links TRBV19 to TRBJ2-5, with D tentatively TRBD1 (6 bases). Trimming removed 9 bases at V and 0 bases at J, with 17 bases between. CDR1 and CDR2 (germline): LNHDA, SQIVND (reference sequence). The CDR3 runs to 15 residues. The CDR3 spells CASRSDRPDQETQYF. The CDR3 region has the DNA TGTGCCAGCCGGTCCGACAGGCCAGACCAAGAGACCCAGTACTTC.

This CDR3 reads CASSLNLAGDTQYF. The CDR3 DNA reads TGTGCCAGCAGTTTAAATCTAGCGGGAGATACGCAGTATTTT. The genes are TRBV27 and TRBJ2-3; TRBD2 aligns across 8 bases. The germline V gene encodes CDR1 MNHEY and CDR2 SMNVEV (reference sequence). The CDR3 is 14 residues long. The J segment lost 5 bases and the V segment lost 2 bases, leaving 3 bases of the junction unmatched.

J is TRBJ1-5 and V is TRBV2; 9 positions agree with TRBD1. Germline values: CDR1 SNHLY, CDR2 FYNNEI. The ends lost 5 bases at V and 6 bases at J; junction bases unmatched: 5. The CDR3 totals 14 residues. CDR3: CASSLQGARQPQHF. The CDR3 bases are TGTGCCAGCAGTCTACAGGGGGCCCGTCAGCCCCAGCATTTT.

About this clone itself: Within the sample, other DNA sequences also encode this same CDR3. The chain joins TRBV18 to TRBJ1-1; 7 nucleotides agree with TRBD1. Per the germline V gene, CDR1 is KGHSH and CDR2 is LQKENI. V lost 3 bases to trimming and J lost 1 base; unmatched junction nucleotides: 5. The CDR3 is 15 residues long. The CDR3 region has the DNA TGTGCCAGCTCACCCTCCGGGACAGAGAACACTGAAGCTTTCTTT. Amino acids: CASSPSGTENTEAFF.

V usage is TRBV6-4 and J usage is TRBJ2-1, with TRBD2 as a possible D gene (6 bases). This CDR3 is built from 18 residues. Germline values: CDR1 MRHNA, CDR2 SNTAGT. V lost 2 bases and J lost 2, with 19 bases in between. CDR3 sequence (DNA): TGTGCCAGCAGTGACCCCATTTCCCTGCGGGGCGCCTACAATGAGCAGTTCTTC. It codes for CASSDPISLRGAYNEQFF.

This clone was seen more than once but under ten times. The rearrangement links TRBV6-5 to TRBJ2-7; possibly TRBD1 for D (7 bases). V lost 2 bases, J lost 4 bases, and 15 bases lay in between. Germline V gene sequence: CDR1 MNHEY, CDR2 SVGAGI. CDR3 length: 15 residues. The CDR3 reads CASSYTQGTPYEQYF. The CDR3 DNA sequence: TGTGCCAGCAGTTACACACAGGGGACTCCATACGAGCAGTACTTC.

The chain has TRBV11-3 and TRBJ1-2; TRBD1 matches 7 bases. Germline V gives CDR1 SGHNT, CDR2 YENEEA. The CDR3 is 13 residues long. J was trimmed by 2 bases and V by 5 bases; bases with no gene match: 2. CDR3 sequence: CASSPGQNYGYTF. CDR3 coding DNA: TGTGCCAGCAGCCCGGGACAGAACTATGGCTACACCTTC.

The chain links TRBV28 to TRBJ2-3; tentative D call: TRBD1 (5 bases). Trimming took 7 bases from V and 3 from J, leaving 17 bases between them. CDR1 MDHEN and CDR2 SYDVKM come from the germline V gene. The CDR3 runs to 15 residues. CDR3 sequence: CASNPSGQGTDTQYF. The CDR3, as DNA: TGTGCCAGCAACCCCTCAGGGCAGGGAACAGATACGCAGTATTTT.

Here the CDR3 reads CASSAFSSYNEQFF. Here the CDR3 DNA reads TGTGCCAGCTCAGCGTTTAGCTCCTACAATGAGCAGTTCTTC. The V gene is TRBV9, the J gene TRBJ2-1, with unresolved D. V shed 7 bases and J shed 0 bases, with 11 bases lying between them. This CDR3 spans 14 amino acids. The germline gives CDR1 SGDLS, CDR2 YYNGEE.

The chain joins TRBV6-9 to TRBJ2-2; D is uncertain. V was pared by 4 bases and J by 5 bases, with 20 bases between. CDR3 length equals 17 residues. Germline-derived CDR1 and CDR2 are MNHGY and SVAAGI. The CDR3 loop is CASSLVSLKRWTGELFF. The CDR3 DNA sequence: TGTGCCAGCAGTTTGGTATCTCTAAAAAGATGGACCGGGGAGCTGTTTTTT.

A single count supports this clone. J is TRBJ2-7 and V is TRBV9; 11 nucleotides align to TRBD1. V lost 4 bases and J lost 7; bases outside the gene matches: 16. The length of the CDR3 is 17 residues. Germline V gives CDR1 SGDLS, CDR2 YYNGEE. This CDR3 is CASSPFPGTGGPGEQYF. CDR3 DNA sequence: TGTGCCAGCAGCCCGTTCCCCGGGACAGGGGGGCCCGGGGAGCAGTACTTC.

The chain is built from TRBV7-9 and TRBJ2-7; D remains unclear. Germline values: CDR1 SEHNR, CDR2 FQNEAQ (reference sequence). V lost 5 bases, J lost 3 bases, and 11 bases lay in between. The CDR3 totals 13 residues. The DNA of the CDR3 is TGTGCCAGCAGCCCGTTGGGCTACTACGAGCAGTACTTC. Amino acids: CASSPLGYYEQYF.

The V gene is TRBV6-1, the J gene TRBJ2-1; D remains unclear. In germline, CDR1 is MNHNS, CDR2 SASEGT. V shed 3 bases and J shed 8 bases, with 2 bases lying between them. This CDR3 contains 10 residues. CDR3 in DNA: TGTGCCAGCAGTGACTATGAGCAGTTCTTC. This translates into CASSDYEQFF.

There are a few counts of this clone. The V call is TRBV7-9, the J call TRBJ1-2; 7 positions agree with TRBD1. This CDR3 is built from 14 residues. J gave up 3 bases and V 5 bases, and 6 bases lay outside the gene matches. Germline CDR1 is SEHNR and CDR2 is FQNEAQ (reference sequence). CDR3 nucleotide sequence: TGTGCCAGCAGCACGGGACAGACCGACTATGGCTACACCTTC. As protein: CASSTGQTDYGYTF.

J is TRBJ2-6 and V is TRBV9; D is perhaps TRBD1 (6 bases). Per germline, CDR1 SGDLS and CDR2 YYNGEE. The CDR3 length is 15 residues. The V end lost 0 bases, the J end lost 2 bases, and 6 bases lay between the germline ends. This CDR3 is CASSVGGPGANVLTF. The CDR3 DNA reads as TGTGCCAGCAGCGTAGGGGGGCCTGGGGCCAACGTCCTGACTTTC.

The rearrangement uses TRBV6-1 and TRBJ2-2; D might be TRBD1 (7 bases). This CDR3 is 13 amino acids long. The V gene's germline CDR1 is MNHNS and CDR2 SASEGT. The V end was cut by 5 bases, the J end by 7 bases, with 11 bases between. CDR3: CASSNRGGGELFF. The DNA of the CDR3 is TGTGCCAGCAGTAACAGGGGAGGCGGGGAGCTGTTTTTT.

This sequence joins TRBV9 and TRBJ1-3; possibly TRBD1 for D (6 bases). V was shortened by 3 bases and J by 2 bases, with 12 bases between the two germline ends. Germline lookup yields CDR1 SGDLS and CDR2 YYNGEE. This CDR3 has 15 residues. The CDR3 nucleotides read TGTGCCAGCAGCGAACTCTCAGGGGCTGGAAACACCATATATTTT. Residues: CASSELSGAGNTIYF. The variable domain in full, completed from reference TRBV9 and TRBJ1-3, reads DSGVTQTPKHLITATGQRVTLRCSPRSGDLSVYWYQQSLDQGLQFLIQYYNGEERAKGNILERFSAQQFPDLHSELNLSSLELGDSALYFCASSELSGAGNTIYFGEGSWLTVV.

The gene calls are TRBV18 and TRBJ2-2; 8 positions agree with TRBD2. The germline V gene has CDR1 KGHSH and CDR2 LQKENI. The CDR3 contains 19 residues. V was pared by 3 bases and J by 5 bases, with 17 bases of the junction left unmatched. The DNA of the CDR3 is TGTGCCAGCTCACCTCTCGGTCGGGCTAGCGGGCTTCGTACCGGGGAGCTGTTTTTT. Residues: CASSPLGRASGLRTGELFF.

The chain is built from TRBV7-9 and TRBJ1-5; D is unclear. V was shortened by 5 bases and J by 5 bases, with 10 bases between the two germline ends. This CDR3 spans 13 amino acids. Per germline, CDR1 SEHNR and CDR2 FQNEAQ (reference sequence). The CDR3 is CASSPSGDQPQHF. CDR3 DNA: TGTGCCAGCAGCCCCAGCGGCGATCAGCCCCAGCATTTT.

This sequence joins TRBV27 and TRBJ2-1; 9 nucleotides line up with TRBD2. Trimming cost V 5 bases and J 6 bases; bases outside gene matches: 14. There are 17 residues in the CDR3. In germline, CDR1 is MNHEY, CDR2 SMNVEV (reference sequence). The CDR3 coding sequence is TGTGCCAGCAGTCCGTTAGTACTAGCGGGCCTAATCAATGAGCAGTTCTTC. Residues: CASSPLVLAGLINEQFF.

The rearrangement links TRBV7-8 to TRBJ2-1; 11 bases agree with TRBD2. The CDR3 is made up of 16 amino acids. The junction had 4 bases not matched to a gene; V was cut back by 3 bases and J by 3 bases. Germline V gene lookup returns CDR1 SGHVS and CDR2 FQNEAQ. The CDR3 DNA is TGTGCCAGCAGCTTCAGACTAGCGGGAAGCTACAATGAGCAGTTCTTC. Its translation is CASSFRLAGSYNEQFF.

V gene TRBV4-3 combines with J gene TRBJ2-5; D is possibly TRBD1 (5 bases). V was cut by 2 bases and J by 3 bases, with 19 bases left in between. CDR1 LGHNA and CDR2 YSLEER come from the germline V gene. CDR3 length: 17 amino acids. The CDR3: CASSQKLGLALEETQYF. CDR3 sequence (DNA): TGCGCCAGCAGCCAAAAGCTGGGGCTGGCCTTGGAAGAGACCCAGTACTTC.

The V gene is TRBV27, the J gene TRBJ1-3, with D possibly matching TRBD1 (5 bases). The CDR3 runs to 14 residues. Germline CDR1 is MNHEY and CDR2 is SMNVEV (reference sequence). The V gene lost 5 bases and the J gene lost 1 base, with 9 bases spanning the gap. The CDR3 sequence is CASSLGGSGNTIYF. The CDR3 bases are TGTGCCAGCAGTCTGGGGGGTTCTGGAAACACCATATATTTT.

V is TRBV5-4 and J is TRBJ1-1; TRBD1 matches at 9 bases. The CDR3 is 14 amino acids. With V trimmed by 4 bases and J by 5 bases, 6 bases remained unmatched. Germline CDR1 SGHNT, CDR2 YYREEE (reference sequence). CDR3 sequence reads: CASSAGQGKTEAFF. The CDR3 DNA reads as TGTGCCAGCAGCGCGGGACAGGGAAAGACTGAAGCTTTCTTT.

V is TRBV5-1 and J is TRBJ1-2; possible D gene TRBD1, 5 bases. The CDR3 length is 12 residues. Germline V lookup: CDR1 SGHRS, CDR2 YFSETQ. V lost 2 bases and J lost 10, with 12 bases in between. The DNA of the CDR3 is TGCGCCAGCAGCTTCAATAGACAGTCCTACACCTTC. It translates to CASSFNRQSYTF.

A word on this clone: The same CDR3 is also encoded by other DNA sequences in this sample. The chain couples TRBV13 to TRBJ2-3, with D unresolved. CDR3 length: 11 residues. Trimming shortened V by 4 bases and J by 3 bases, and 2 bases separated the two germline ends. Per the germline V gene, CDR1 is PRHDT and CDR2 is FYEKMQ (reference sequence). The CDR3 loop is CASSSTDTQYF. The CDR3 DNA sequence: TGTGCCAGCAGCTCGACAGATACGCAGTATTTT.